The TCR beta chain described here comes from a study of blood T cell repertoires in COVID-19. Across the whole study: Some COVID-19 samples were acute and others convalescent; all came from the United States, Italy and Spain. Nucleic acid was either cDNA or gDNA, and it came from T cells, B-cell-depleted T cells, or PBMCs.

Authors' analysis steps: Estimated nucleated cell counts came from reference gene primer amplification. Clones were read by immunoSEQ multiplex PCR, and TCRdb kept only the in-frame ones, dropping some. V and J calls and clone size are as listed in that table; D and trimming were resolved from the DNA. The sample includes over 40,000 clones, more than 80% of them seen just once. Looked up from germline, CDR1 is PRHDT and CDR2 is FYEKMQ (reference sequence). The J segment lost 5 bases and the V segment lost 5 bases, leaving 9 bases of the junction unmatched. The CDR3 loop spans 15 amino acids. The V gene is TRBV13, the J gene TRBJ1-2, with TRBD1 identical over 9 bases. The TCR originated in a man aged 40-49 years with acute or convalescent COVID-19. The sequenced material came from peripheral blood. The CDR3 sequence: CASSPGTGQMYGYTF. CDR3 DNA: TGTGCCAGCAGCCCCGGGACAGGGCAAATGTATGGCTACACCTTC.